This T cell receptor (beta chain) was found in a study of blood T cell repertoires in COVID-19. On the study more broadly: T cells, B-cell-depleted T cells, or PBMCs supplied cDNA or gDNA.

In germline, CDR1 is SGHTA, CDR2 FQGNSA. The CDR3 spans 14 residues. The germline V and J ends were trimmed by 1 base and 3 bases, with 9 bases remaining between them. Original analysis: Reference gene primers were amplified, and this amplification served to estimate nucleated cell counts. Assay used: immunoSEQ multiplex PCR; TCRdb lists only in-frame clones, some missing. The V and J calls and clone size come from that table; D and trimming were worked out from the DNA. Here the sample spans 75,000 to 100,000 clones, around nine tenths being singletons. The source is an older man with acute or convalescent COVID-19. The chain employs TRBV7-2 and TRBJ1-2, with D maybe TRBD1 (6 bases). The specimen was peripheral blood. The CDR3, as DNA: TGTGCCAGCAGCTTAGGTTACAGGGACTATGGCTACACCTTC. Residues: CASSLGYRDYGYTF.